The rows below give T cell receptor beta chains drawn from one sample of a study of blood T cell repertoires in COVID-19. The method was immunoSEQ multiplex PCR; TCRdb's version includes in-frame clones alone and lacks a portion of them. In the table there are hundreds of thousands of clones, approximately 87% of which are singletons. The sequencing input was PBMCs or T cells enriched from blood (not recorded which). These receptor sequences come from a woman aged 45-60 years who had recovered from COVID-19. The CDR3 runs from the conserved cysteine through the conserved F or W. The D gene is left open where the match is weak. Clone size appears in some rows only: once, few, many, or a class for an expanded clone.

-,-,TRBV7-8,TRBJ1-2,TGTGCCAGCAGCTTAGTGGGTAGGGGTAACTATGGCTACACCTTC,CASSLVGRGNYGYTF
-,-,TRBV19,TRBJ2-5,TGTGCCAGTAGTATAGAGGCGGGGTACCAAGAGACCCAGTACTTC,CASSIEAGYQETQYF
-,TRBD1,TRBV3-1/TRBV3-2,TRBJ2-7,TGTGCCAGCAGCCAAGACCCCGGACAGGGGAACGAGCAGTACTTC,CASSQDPGQGNEQYF
-,TRBD2,TRBV7-2,TRBJ2-5,TGTGCCAGCAGCCCCGGGGGGCGGGGGGTTCAAGAGACCCAGTACTTC,CASSPGGRGVQETQYF
-,-,TRBV6-5,TRBJ1-2,TGTGCCAGCAGCCCCGGGGGGCCTAACTATGGCTACACCTTC,CASSPGGPNYGYTF
-,-,TRBV30,TRBJ1-1,TGTGCCTGGAGTGGGACAGCGGGAACTGAAGCTTTCTTT,CAWSGTAGTEAFF
-,-,TRBV5-1,TRBJ2-7,TGCGCCAGCAGCTTAGGGACTGTCGGAGCCTACGAGCAGTACTTC,CASSLGTVGAYEQYF
-,-,TRBV20-1,TRBJ2-1,TGCAGTGCTACGGGTTATGAGCAGTTCTTC,CSATGYEQFF
-,-,TRBV13,TRBJ1-3,TGTGCCAGCAGCACCAGGCGGGACGGCCACCCGGACACCATATATTTT,CASSTRRDGHPDTIYF
-,-,TRBV18,TRBJ1-1,TGTGCCAGCTCACCAATTCGGGGGGCGGAAACTGAAGCTTTCTTT,CASSPIRGAETEAFF
-,-,TRBV5-5,TRBJ1-3,TGTGCCAGCAGCTTGCAGGGGTACAACACCATATATTTT,CASSLQGYNTIYF
once,TRBD2,TRBV18,TRBJ2-1,TGTGCCAGCTCAGCTAGCGGGCGAAATGAGCAGTTCTTC,CASSASGRNEQFF
once,TRBD2,TRBV12-5,TRBJ2-1,TGTGCTAGCCAAGGTGCTAGCGGGGGGAGGTCATGGAATGAGCAGTTCTTC,CASQGASGGRSWNEQFF
once,TRBD1,TRBV15,TRBJ1-2,TGTGCCACCAGCCCACAGGGGGCCCTGGGCTACACCTTC,CATSPQGALGYTF
-,TRBD1,TRBV2,TRBJ1-5,TGTGCCAGCAGTCCCCATGAGTCAGGGGGCCATCAGCCCCAGCATTTT,CASSPHESGGHQPQHF
-,-,TRBV30,TRBJ1-1,TGTGCCTGGAGAGATAAGGGAGGAGGCACTGAAGCTTTCTTT,CAWRDKGGGTEAFF
-,TRBD1,TRBV28,TRBJ1-1,TGTGCCAGCAGGATCACCGGGGCACAGGGGCGAGCTTTCTTT,CASRITGAQGRAFF
-,-,TRBV18,TRBJ2-1,TGTGCCAGCTCACCGGTTGAGGGAGGAGGCAATGAGCAGTTCTTC,CASSPVEGGGNEQFF
-,TRBD2,TRBV7-9,TRBJ2-1,TGTGCCAGCAGCTTAGGCGGGGGACGATACTATTCACAGTTCTTC,CASSLGGGRYYSQFF
-,-,TRBV9,TRBJ1-1,TGTGCCAGCAGCGTAGGTATGGGGAGCACTGAAGCTTTCTTT,CASSVGMGSTEAFF
-,TRBD2,TRBV7-8,TRBJ2-2,TGTGCCAGCAGCGTACTAGCGGGGGTAGTCGGGGAGCTGTTTTTT,CASSVLAGVVGELFF
-,-,TRBV7-2,TRBJ2-1,TGTGCCAGCAGCTTAGTACAGGGTCAGGGTGAGCAGTTCTTC,CASSLVQGQGEQFF
-,-,TRBV5-1,TRBJ1-2,TGCGCCAGCAGCAGCATAAGCGGGGGGAGCGGCTACACCTTC,CASSSISGGSGYTF
-,-,TRBV7-6,TRBJ1-2,TGTGCCAGCACACCCGGAGGGGTCTATGGCTACACCTTC,CASTPGGVYGYTF
-,TRBD1,TRBV15,TRBJ1-5,TGTGCCACCAGCAGAGATCTGGGACAGGGGAATCAGCCCCAGCATTTT,CATSRDLGQGNQPQHF
-,-,TRBV5-4,TRBJ2-3,TGTGCCAGCAGCTTCTGGGGCACTGGCCGCACAGATACGCAGTATTTT,CASSFWGTGRTDTQYF
-,TRBD1,TRBV6-5,TRBJ2-5,TGTGCCAGCAGCACGGGACAGGGGGCCTGGGAGACCCAGTACTTC,CASSTGQGAWETQYF
-,-,TRBV3-1/TRBV3-2,TRBJ1-6,TGTGCCAGCAGCCAAGATTCGAATTCACCCCTCCACTTT,CASSQDSNSPLHF
-,-,TRBV12-3/TRBV12-4,TRBJ1-5,TGTGCCAGCAGTTTAAGGGAGGGTCAGCCCCAGCATTTT,CASSLREGQPQHF
-,-,TRBV7-9,TRBJ2-1,TGTGCCAGCAGCCTAAACAATGAGCAGTTCTTC,CASSLNNEQFF
-,TRBD2,TRBV5-4,TRBJ2-7,TGTGCCAGCAGCTCCGGGGGGGACGGACGATCAGGGCAGTACTTC,CASSSGGDGRSGQYF
once,-,TRBV6-5,TRBJ1-1,TGTGCCAGCAGTTACTCCGGACATAACACTGAAGCTTTCTTT,CASSYSGHNTEAFF
-,-,TRBV6-2/TRBV6-3,TRBJ2-2,TGTGCCAGCAGCCGGGTGGGGGGCACCGGGGAGCTGTTTTTT,CASSRVGGTGELFF
-,TRBD1,TRBV5-1,TRBJ1-6,TGCGCCAGCAGCTCTCCGGGACAGGGCAATTCACCCCTCCACTTT,CASSSPGQGNSPLHF
-,TRBD1,TRBV28,TRBJ1-2,TGTGCCAGCAGTTTACCCGACAGGGGTACCATCTACACCTTC,CASSLPDRGTIYTF
-,-,TRBV7-3,TRBJ1-1,TGTGCCAGCAGCCCCTGGGGAGGTATGAACACTGAAGCTTTCTTT,CASSPWGGMNTEAFF
-,-,TRBV7-9,TRBJ2-1,TGTGCCAGCAGCCTGGGGGCGCAGGATGAGCAGTTCTTC,CASSLGAQDEQFF
once,TRBD2,TRBV4-2,TRBJ2-3,TGTGCCAGCAGCCCCGGAAGCGGGGGGGCAGCAGATACGCAGTATTTT,CASSPGSGGAADTQYF
-,-,TRBV7-9,TRBJ2-7,TGTGCCAGCAGCTTAGGCGGGACGGCCTCCTACGAGCAGTACTTC,CASSLGGTASYEQYF
-,TRBD1,TRBV4-2,TRBJ2-2,TGTGCCAGCAGCCAGGACGGACAGGGGGTAACCGGGGAGCTGTTTTTT,CASSQDGQGVTGELFF